Listed below are T cell receptor beta chains from one sample, sequenced in a study of chronic HIV infection and antiretroviral therapy. TCRdb re-called the 5' RACE reads with MiXCR, one entry per CDR3 protein. The sample holds 45,000 to 60,000 distinct CDR3 sequences, approximately 19% seen once. The sample taken for sequencing was peripheral blood. These TCRs come from an adult who had HIV and had not received antiretroviral therapy, or was an uninfected healthy control (not recorded which). CDR3s include the opening cysteine and the closing phenylalanine or tryptophan. The D gene is left open where the match is weak. Size tells how often a clone was seen (once, few, many) or the class of an expanded clone, and some rows leave it out.

>TRBJ2-6|TRBV5-5|few|NA
TGTGCCAGCAGCTTGGCGGCGGGGGCCAACGTCCTGACTTTC
CASSLAAGANVLTF
>TRBJ2-6|TRBV28|few|TRBD1
TGTGCCAGCAGTTCCAGGGGGCCTGGGGCCAACGTCCTGACTTTC
CASSSRGPGANVLTF
>TRBJ1-1|TRBV28|many|TRBD1
TGTGCCAGCAGTTTCGGACAGGGGGCGGTTGTAGCTTTCTTT
CASSFGQGAVVAFF
>TRBJ2-7|TRBV29-1|few|NA
TGCAGCGTGAAGGGGACGGTTACCTACGAGCAGTACTTC
CSVKGTVTYEQYF
>TRBJ1-1|TRBV6-5|NA|NA
TGTGCCAGCAGTGGGGCAGTGGGGGCAGATCTGAACACTGAAGCTTTCTTT
CASSGAVGADLNTEAFF
>TRBJ2-7|TRBV5-5|few|NA
TGTGCCAGCAGCTTGGCTGACGACGGCTATCCCGGCGAGCAGTACTTC
CASSLADDGYPGEQYF
>TRBJ2-1|TRBV3-1|NA|NA
TGTGCCAGTCAGGACCCGGGGAATGAGCAGTTCTTC
CASQDPGNEQFF
>TRBJ1-5|TRBV5-1|NA|TRBD1
TGCGCCAGCAGCTTGCGGGGACAGAAAAATCAGCCCCAGCATTTT
CASSLRGQKNQPQHF
>TRBJ1-1|TRBV28|NA|NA
TGTGCCAGCAGTTTACAGGGTGGTACTGAAGCTTTCTTT
CASSLQGGTEAFF
>TRBJ2-6|TRBV25-1|few|NA
TGTGCCACCGAGAGCTCTGGGGCCAACGTCCTGACTTTC
CATESSGANVLTF
>TRBJ1-5|TRBV28|few|NA
TGTGCCAGCAGAAATTTTGGGGAGGGCAATCAGCCCCAGCATTTT
CASRNFGEGNQPQHF
>TRBJ2-5|TRBV5-1|few|NA
TGCGCCAGCAGCTTGGACGGCACCCCCCAAGAGACCCAGTACTTC
CASSLDGTPQETQYF
>TRBJ2-3|TRBV7-9|few|NA
TGTGCCAGCAGCATCCCGACCGGCACAGATACGCAGTATTTT
CASSIPTGTDTQYF
>TRBJ2-5|TRBV11-2|NA|NA
TGTGCCAGCAGCTTACTCGCCCGGGAAGGAGAGACCCAGTACTTC
CASSLLAREGETQYF
>TRBJ1-2|TRBV7-9|NA|NA
TGTGCCAGCAGCTTGACAGGCTGGAGCTACACCTTC
CASSLTGWSYTF
>TRBJ1-1|TRBV27|few|TRBD1
TGTGCCAGCAGGGACAGGGGCTTTCCTGAAGCTTTCTTT
CASRDRGFPEAFF
>TRBJ2-5|TRBV29-1|NA|NA
TGCAGCGTTGAAGACAACGGAAGGACCCAGTACTTC
CSVEDNGRTQYF
>TRBJ2-3|TRBV9|few|NA
TGTGCCAGCAGCCCAATGGGGACAGATACGCAGTATTTT
CASSPMGTDTQYF
>TRBJ2-4|TRBV9|NA|NA
TGTGCCAGCAGCGTAGGGGCCTTAGCCAAAAACATTCAGTACTTC
CASSVGALAKNIQYF
>TRBJ2-1|TRBV28|NA|NA
TGTGCCAGCAGTTACTACAATGAGCAGTTCTTC
CASSYYNEQFF
>TRBJ2-7|TRBV4-1|NA|NA
TGCGCCAGCAGCCAAGATTCCCCGGGACCCTACGAGCAGTACTTC
CASSQDSPGPYEQYF
>TRBJ2-3|TRBV28|few|TRBD2
TGTGCCAGCACTCCACCCCTCGGAGCGGGAGGAAGCACAGATACGCAGTATTTT
CASTPPLGAGGSTDTQYF
>TRBJ2-5|TRBV4-1|NA|NA
TGCGCCAGCAGCCAAAGCCTGGCCAGGGACGAAGAGACCCAGTACTTC
CASSQSLARDEETQYF
>TRBJ2-7|TRBV5-1|NA|TRBD1
TGCGCCAGCAGTTGGGACAGGGGAAACGAGCAGTACTTC
CASSWDRGNEQYF